Presented here are 22 T cell receptor beta chains from one specimen sequenced in a study of T cells in Graves' hyperthyroidism and ophthalmopathy (dated by TCRdb to the late 2010s). The protocol used for the library was multiplex PCR. Sequencer: Illumina HiSeq 2000. TCR beta CDR3 regions were amplified from RNA transcripts. The TCR CDR3 was subjected to a first round of RT-PCR using the HTBI primer set and the Qiagen OneStep RT-PCR kit. TCRdb redid the processing of the public reads, applying fastp at Q25 and MiXCR, and retained in-frame beta chains. Merged by CDR3 protein, the rows form single entries marked with the most common genes and DNA. The sample data list more than 300,000 distinct CDR3 sequences, and roughly 20% of these were observed just once. The leading ten clones occupy less than 45% of the sample. Sequencing input: blood. The receptors originated from a man aged 18 to 30 with Graves' ophthalmopathy.

Only a few counts were recorded for this clonotype. This rearrangement joins TRBV6-2 or TRBV6-3 to TRBJ2-1; TRBD2 agrees at 8 bases. The ends lost 6 bases at V and 2 bases at J; junction bases unmatched: 9. Germline CDR1 reads MNHEY; CDR2 reads SVGEGT. The CDR3 is made up of 16 amino acids. CDR3 sequence (DNA): TGTGCCAGCAGCGACTACGGGGGGGCGGCCTACAATGAGCAGTTCTTC. This codes for CASSDYGGAAYNEQFF.

The CDR3 coding sequence is TGTGCCAGCAGCTCAGGGACATTGTATTCTTTCTTT. It yields the protein CASSSGTLYSFF. The rearrangement joins TRBV7-9 to TRBJ1-1, with D possibly being TRBD1 (6 bases). Germline CDR1 and CDR2: SEHNR and FQNEAQ (reference sequence). The CDR3 loop spans 12 amino acids. V lost 4 bases to trimming and J lost 12 bases, with 15 bases between them.

The chain links TRBV5-1 to TRBJ2-1; D ambiguous. V lost 0 bases and J lost 4, with 11 bases in between. Germline loops: CDR1 SGHRS, CDR2 YFSETQ. The CDR3 is 15 residues long. CDR3 region: CASSLVARLYNEQFF. The CDR3 nucleotides read TGCGCCAGCAGCTTGGTGGCTAGACTTTACAATGAGCAGTTCTTC.

A note on this clonotype: Being one base from a much bigger clone, this may be a read error. The genes are TRBV11-2 and TRBJ1-4, with 7 bases aligning to TRBD1. Germline V gene sequence: CDR1 SGHAT, CDR2 FQNNGV. The CDR3 loop spans 14 amino acids. The CDR3 loop reads CASSSGGPREKPFF. For the CDR3, the DNA is TGTGCCAGCAGTTCAGGGGGGCCGCGAGAAAAACCGTTTTTT. Using reference TRBV11-2 and TRBJ1-4 for the parts outside the CDR3, the full variable domain is EAGVAQSPRYKIIEKRQSVAFWCNPISGHATLYWYQQILGQGPKLLIQFQNNGVVDDSQLPKDRFSAERLKGVDSTLKIQPAKLEDSAVYLCASSSGGPREKPFFGSGTQLSVL.

CDR3 sequence reads: CASSYSRAPGTQYF. The CDR3 region has the DNA TGTGCCAGCAGTTACTCCCGGGCCCCTGGGACCCAGTACTTC. J is TRBJ2-5 and V is TRBV6-5; D not resolved. The CDR3 loop spans 14 amino acids. Trimming removed 0 bases at V and 7 bases at J, with 12 bases between. Germline CDR1 MNHEY, CDR2 SVGAGI.

This chain links TRBV10-3 with TRBJ2-5, with D possibly matching TRBD1 (7 bases). The CDR3 is 14 amino acids. The germline V gene encodes CDR1 ENHRY and CDR2 SYGVKD. Trimming removed 9 bases at V and 3 bases at J, with 17 bases between. The CDR3 loop reads CAIKEGAREETQYF. In nucleotides, the CDR3 is TGTGCCATAAAGGAGGGGGCGCGGGAAGAGACCCAGTACTTC.

V is TRBV9 and J is TRBJ2-4, with D possibly called TRBD1 or TRBD2 (6 bases each). The ends were cut back, 0 bases at V and 7 bases at J, with 11 bases in the middle. The CDR3 consists of 14 residues. Germline lookup yields CDR1 SGDLS and CDR2 YYNGEE. The CDR3 nucleotides read TGTGCCAGCAGCGTAGGGGGGGCATTTAACATTCAGTACTTC. Translation: CASSVGGAFNIQYF.

As regards this clonotype: One end of the junction varies from germline; a read error may be responsible. The gene calls are TRBV3-1 and TRBJ2-5; 10 bases match TRBD2. The germline V gene has CDR1 LGHDT and CDR2 YNNKEL (reference sequence). The CDR3 contains 18 residues. The CDR3 bases are TGTGCCAGCAGACAAGTGAGGACTAGCGGTCGGTACCAAGAGACCCAGTACTTC. The encoded protein is CASRQVRTSGRYQETQYF.

V gene TRBV27 combines with J gene TRBJ1-5, with D possibly TRBD1 on 6 matching bases. Trimming removed 6 bases from V and 5 bases from J, with 17 bases in between. CDR1 and CDR2 from the germline V gene are MNHEY and SMNVEV (reference sequence). CDR3 length: 15 amino acids. The CDR3 nucleotides are TGTGCCAGCAGCCCCCTGTCACCAGGGGATCAGCCCCAGCATTTT. Its translation: CASSPLSPGDQPQHF.

This clonotype was detected only a few times. The chain couples TRBV7-2 to TRBJ2-5; D possibly uses TRBD1 or TRBD2 (5 bases each). V shed 5 bases and J shed 1 base, with 11 bases lying between them. The CDR3 has 14 residues. From germline, CDR1 is SGHTA and CDR2 FQGNSA. The CDR3 DNA is TGTGCCAGCAGCACCCCCGGGACCCAAGAGACCCAGTACTTC. Translation: CASSTPGTQETQYF.

The chain combines TRBV12-3 or TRBV12-4 with TRBJ1-6; no definite D call. V lost 1 base and J 11 bases, leaving 3 bases between the germline ends. This CDR3 contains 11 residues. CDR3 nucleotides: TGTGCCAGCAGTTTAGGTCCACCCCTCCACTTT. Translated, it gives CASSLGPPLHF.

This clonotype was observed many times. The J gene is TRBJ2-7, the V gene TRBV7-6, with TRBD1 matching 7 bases. This CDR3 contains 16 residues. Germline CDR1 and CDR2: SGHVS and FNYEAQ. Trimming at V came to 2 bases and at J to 1 base, leaving 8 bases not matched to a gene. CDR3 loop: CASSLRWGQQSYEQYF. In DNA form, the CDR3 reads TGTGCCAGCAGCTTAAGATGGGGACAGCAGTCCTACGAGCAGTACTTC.

Ten or more counts support this clonotype. J is TRBJ1-2 and V is TRBV7-9; D is uncertain. Germline CDR1 and CDR2: SEHNR and FQNEAQ (reference sequence). Trimming left V 2 bases short and J 0 bases short, with 10 bases between. The CDR3 totals 15 residues. The CDR3 spells CASSLLSGPNYGYTF. CDR3 in DNA: TGTGCCAGCAGCTTACTTTCCGGGCCTAACTATGGCTACACCTTC.

This clonotype was seen a handful of times. The V gene is TRBV7-3, the J gene TRBJ2-2, with TRBD2 as a possible D gene (6 bases). The CDR3 spans 14 residues. Deletions cut 2 bases from V and 5 bases from J, with 9 bases between. CDR1 and CDR2 from the germline V gene are SGHTA and FQGTGA. The CDR3, as DNA: TGTGCCAGCAGCTTAGTCGGGGGAACCGGGGAGCTGTTTTTT. Amino acid sequence: CASSLVGGTGELFF.

This clonotype has a count of ten or more. V and J are TRBV5-1 and TRBJ2-3; 13 nucleotides match TRBD2. The CDR3 consists of 18 residues. Trimming removed 6 bases from V and 2 bases from J; junction bases left unmatched: 12. CDR1 and CDR2 from the germline V gene are SGHRS and YFSETQ. CDR3 sequence: CASTTFGTSGATTDTQYF. DNA of the CDR3: TGCGCCAGCACCACGTTTGGGACTAGCGGGGCAACCACAGATACGCAGTATTTT.

This chain connects TRBV12-3 or TRBV12-4 to TRBJ2-1; D is perhaps TRBD1 (6 bases). The CDR3 covers 15 residues. The V gene lost 7 bases and the J gene lost 7 bases, with 20 bases spanning the gap. The CDR3 sequence is CASTPWAGEPNEQFF. The CDR3 DNA is TGTGCCAGCACCCCCTGGGCAGGGGAGCCTAATGAGCAGTTCTTC.

This chain uses TRBV5-4 with TRBJ2-3; TRBD2 matches at 10 bases. V lost 3 bases, J lost 1 base, and 2 bases stayed unmatched. The CDR3 totals 15 residues. Germline V lookup: CDR1 SGHNT, CDR2 YYREEE (reference sequence). The CDR3 loop reads CASSSTSGGTDTQYF. The CDR3 bases are TGTGCCAGCAGCTCAACTAGCGGGGGCACAGATACGCAGTATTTT.

Only a few counts were recorded for this clonotype. The chain has TRBV27 and TRBJ2-7; unclear D gene. The germline CDR1 and CDR2 sequences are MNHEY and SMNVEV (reference sequence). V lost 0 bases and J lost 2, with 8 bases in between. The CDR3 runs 14 residues. The CDR3 is CASSLSMAPYEQYF. CDR3 bases: TGTGCCAGCAGTTTATCGATGGCCCCCTACGAGCAGTACTTC.

There are a few counts of this clonotype. The genes are TRBV3-1 and TRBJ2-7, with D possibly matching TRBD1 (7 bases). V lost 7 bases to trimming and J lost 7 bases, with 17 bases between them. Germline V gene sequence: CDR1 LGHDT, CDR2 YNNKEL (reference sequence). The CDR3 runs to 13 residues. DNA for the CDR3: TGTGCCAGCACTGGTCAGGGGGGCCGGGAGCAGTACTTC. It yields the protein CASTGQGGREQYF.

The chain employs TRBV7-9 and TRBJ2-1, with 8 bases identical to TRBD2. The junction had 8 bases not matched to a gene; V was cut back by 5 bases and J by 5 bases. CDR1 is SEHNR and CDR2 is FQNEAQ in the germline V gene (reference sequence). This CDR3 has 15 residues. CDR3 in amino acids: CASSPLPRGDNEQFF. CDR3 nucleotides: TGTGCCAGCAGCCCTCTTCCGCGGGGGGACAATGAGCAGTTCTTC.

Turning to this clonotype: One junction end disagrees with the germline gene, perhaps due to a read error. This chain uses TRBV5-1 with TRBJ2-7, with TRBD2 as a possible D gene (6 bases). Per the germline V gene, CDR1 is SGHRS and CDR2 is YFSETQ. The CDR3 consists of 14 residues. CDR3 nucleotide sequence: TGCGCCAGCAGCTTGGTCGGAGGGGCCTACGGGCAGTACTTC. Encoded protein: CASSLVGGAYGQYF.

Turning to this clonotype: A read error is possible here, since a much larger clone lies one base away. J is TRBJ2-7 and V is TRBV7-9; D ambiguous. V dropped 7 bases and J dropped 5 bases, with 12 bases sitting between them. Germline CDR1 and CDR2: SEHNR and FQNEAQ (reference sequence). The CDR3 has 12 residues. The DNA for the CDR3 is TGTGCCAGCACCTATGCCGAGGACGAGCAGTACTTC. Residues: CASTYAEDEQYF. The entire variable domain, with the rest obtained from reference TRBV7-9 and TRBJ2-7, is as follows: DTGVSQNPRHKITKRGQNVTFRCDPISEHNRLYWYRQTLGQGPEFLTYFQNEAQLEKSRLLSDRFSAERPKGSFSTLEIQRTEQGDSAMYLCASTYAEDEQYFGPGTRLTVT.